These 20 T cell receptor beta chains came from one sample sequenced in a study of blood T cell repertoires in COVID-19. The repertoire was sequenced with immunoSEQ multiplex PCR; TCRdb's copy has only in-frame clones and lacks some. The sample carries some 260,000 clones, about 91% recorded once. The sequenced material came from peripheral blood. These receptors all stem from a man older than 75 with acute or convalescent COVID-19.

The chain links TRBV19 to TRBJ2-2; no clear D. This CDR3 has 15 residues. Germline lookup yields CDR1 LNHDA and CDR2 SQIVND (reference sequence). The V end lost 1 base, the J end lost 5 bases, and 11 bases lay between the germline ends. CDR3 in DNA: TGTGCCAGTAGTATAGGCCCAACATGGACCGGGGAGCTGTTTTTT. It encodes CASSIGPTWTGELFF.

The CDR3 here is CASSLEGQSYGYTF. CDR3 sequence (DNA): TGTGCCAGCAGCTTAGAGGGACAGAGCTATGGCTACACCTTC. The chain uses TRBV7-9 and TRBJ1-2; 7 nucleotides line up with TRBD1. V gave up 1 base and J gave up 4 bases; unmatched junction bases: 3. The CDR3 spans 14 residues. The germline V gene encodes CDR1 SEHNR and CDR2 FQNEAQ (reference sequence).

The gene calls are TRBV7-9 and TRBJ2-1; D is unresolved. This CDR3 contains 14 residues. Germline V lookup: CDR1 SEHNR, CDR2 FQNEAQ (reference sequence). Trimming took 1 base from V and 5 from J, leaving 9 bases between them. CDR3 region: CASSLDRPDNEQFF. The DNA of the CDR3 is TGTGCCAGCAGCTTAGACAGACCAGACAATGAGCAGTTCTTC.

The chain uses TRBV15 and TRBJ2-7; TRBD2 is a possible D gene (6 bases). Trimming took 0 bases from V and 6 from J, leaving 12 bases between them. The CDR3 contains 14 residues. CDR1 and CDR2 (germline): LNHNV, YYDKDF (reference sequence). The DNA for the CDR3 is TGTGCCACCAGCAGAGATCGGCGGGGTTTCGAGCAGTACTTC. Translation gives CATSRDRRGFEQYF.

The V call is TRBV5-6, the J call TRBJ1-1; 11 nucleotides agree with TRBD1. Germline V CDR1 and CDR2: SGHDT, YYEEEE. The V and J ends lost 4 bases and 4 bases, in that order; junction bases with no gene match: 9. CDR3 length equals 16 residues. The chain's CDR3 is CASSPGTGGYGTEAFF. In nucleotides, the CDR3 is TGTGCCAGCAGCCCGGGGACAGGGGGTTACGGCACTGAAGCTTTCTTT.

The chain uses TRBV5-1 and TRBJ2-6; 10 bases line up with TRBD1. The CDR3 has 16 amino acids. V was pared by 4 bases and J by 4 bases, with 5 bases of the junction left unmatched. CDR1 is SGHRS, CDR2 YFSETQ, per germline. CDR3 in amino acids: CASSRGQGSGANVLTF. The CDR3 bases are TGCGCCAGCAGCAGGGGACAGGGGTCCGGGGCCAACGTCCTGACTTTC.

The CDR3 DNA reads TGTGCCAGCAGTTACTCCGGTTACTACGAGCAGTACTTC. This gives the protein CASSYSGYYEQYF. This chain links TRBV6-5 with TRBJ2-7; D not resolved. The CDR3 length is 13 residues. Germline V gene lookup returns CDR1 MNHEY and CDR2 SVGAGI. The V end lost 0 bases, the J end lost 3 bases, and 6 bases lay between the germline ends.

This chain uses TRBV27 with TRBJ2-7, with D tentatively TRBD1 (6 bases). CDR1 is MNHEY, CDR2 SMNVEV, per germline (reference sequence). The CDR3 totals 15 residues. V was cut by 6 bases and J by 4 bases, with 19 bases left in between. The CDR3 DNA reads as TGTGCCAGCAGCCCGACAGGAGCGGTATTTTACGAGCAGTACTTC. Residues: CASSPTGAVFYEQYF.

This chain connects TRBV19 to TRBJ2-1; a weak D match, TRBD2 (6 bases). Per germline, CDR1 LNHDA and CDR2 SQIVND (reference sequence). The CDR3 extends over 14 amino acids. V lost 3 bases and J 7 bases, leaving 13 bases between the germline ends. CDR3 DNA sequence: TGTGCCAGTAGTATTAATCTAGCGTCAAATGAGCAGTTCTTC. Translated: CASSINLASNEQFF.

The chain is built from TRBV6-5 and TRBJ2-7, with D unclear. This CDR3 region has 15 residues. In germline, CDR1 is MNHEY, CDR2 SVGAGI. V was clipped by 0 bases and J by 0 bases, with 9 bases between them. In nucleotides, the CDR3 is TGTGCCAGCAGTTACTCCGCAACATCCTCCTACGAGCAGTACTTC. Protein sequence: CASSYSATSSYEQYF.

This clone has a handful of counts. The chain joins TRBV19 to TRBJ1-4, with D possibly being TRBD1 (6 bases). In germline, CDR1 is LNHDA, CDR2 SQIVND (reference sequence). The CDR3 loop spans 15 amino acids. Trimming removed 5 bases from V and 3 bases from J, with 13 bases in between. The chain's CDR3 is CASSPRRGPNEKLFF. CDR3 DNA sequence: TGTGCCAGTAGTCCGCGCAGGGGCCCTAATGAAAAACTGTTTTTT.

The V call is TRBV28, the J call TRBJ2-7; possible D gene TRBD2, 6 bases. The germline V and J ends were trimmed by 6 bases and 4 bases, with 19 bases remaining between them. Germline V gene sequence: CDR1 MDHEN, CDR2 SYDVKM. The CDR3 is 15 amino acids. CDR3 bases: TGTGCCAGCAGCGATCCCTCGCTGGGACTTTACGAGCAGTACTTC. It specifies CASSDPSLGLYEQYF.

V usage is TRBV6-2 or TRBV6-3 and J usage is TRBJ2-7; tentatively, D is TRBD2 (5 bases). Per germline, CDR1 MNHEY and CDR2 SVGEGT. This CDR3 has 16 amino acids. Between the trimmed V and J ends, which lost 2 bases and 3 bases, there was a span of 17 bases. The DNA of the CDR3 is TGTGCCAGCAGTTACCCCTCTTTGGGGAGCGGCTACGAGCAGTACTTC. As protein: CASSYPSLGSGYEQYF.

The V call is TRBV7-9, the J call TRBJ2-7; 10 bases fit TRBD1. Germline V gene data show CDR1 as SEHNR and CDR2 as FQNEAQ (reference sequence). CDR3 length equals 15 residues. Trimming cost V 0 bases and J 4 bases; bases outside gene matches: 3. The CDR3: CASSLARTGGYEQYF. The CDR3 DNA follows: TGTGCCAGCAGCTTAGCCAGGACAGGGGGTTACGAGCAGTACTTC.

The V and J genes are TRBV3-1 (or the pseudogene TRBV3-2) and TRBJ2-7; 9 nucleotides match TRBD2. The J segment lost 2 bases and the V segment lost 3 bases, leaving 5 bases of the junction unmatched. The germline CDR1 and CDR2 sequences are LGHDT and YNNKEL (reference sequence). The CDR3 is made up of 15 amino acids. The CDR3, as DNA: TGTGCCAGCAGCCATCTAGCGGGGCTAACCTACGAGCAGTACTTC. As protein: CASSHLAGLTYEQYF.

The V call is TRBV19, the J call TRBJ2-5; D is ambiguous. The germline V gene has CDR1 LNHDA and CDR2 SQIVND (reference sequence). Trimming shortened V by 8 bases and J by 1 base, and 8 bases separated the two germline ends. The CDR3 length is 12 residues. The CDR3 nucleotides read TGTGCCAGTGGCCTAGGCCAAGAGACCCAGTACTTC. As protein: CASGLGQETQYF.

The gene calls are TRBV11-3 and TRBJ2-1, with 11 bases fitting TRBD2. Germline-derived CDR1 and CDR2 are SGHNT and YENEEA. Losses at the gene ends were 5 bases for V and 7 bases for J; bases not matched to a gene: 16. The CDR3 has 18 residues. The CDR3 region is CASSKNDIAGGKGNEQFF. In nucleotides, the CDR3 is TGTGCCAGCAGCAAAAACGATATAGCGGGAGGGAAGGGGAATGAGCAGTTCTTC.

The rearrangement links TRBV19 to TRBJ2-6; D is perhaps TRBD1 (6 bases). The CDR3 consists of 17 residues. V lost 4 bases, J lost 4 bases, and 17 bases lay in between. CDR1 and CDR2 (germline): LNHDA, SQIVND (reference sequence). This chain's CDR3 is CASSRSDRLRGANVLTF. The CDR3 bases are TGTGCCAGTAGTAGATCGGACAGACTTAGGGGGGCCAACGTCCTGACTTTC.

The chain has TRBV28 and TRBJ1-4; no firm D call. The CDR3 has 14 residues. Looked up from germline, CDR1 is MDHEN and CDR2 is SYDVKM. The V and J ends lost 6 bases and 4 bases respectively, with 12 bases between them. The CDR3 is CASRSGRINEKLFF. Here the CDR3 DNA reads TGTGCCAGCAGATCGGGGAGAATTAATGAAAAACTGTTTTTT.

J is TRBJ2-2 and V is TRBV10-3; 8 bases line up with TRBD1. V dropped 10 bases and J dropped 6; count of bases not matched to a gene: 7. CDR3 length: 13 residues. The germline V gene encodes CDR1 ENHRY and CDR2 SYGVKD. The DNA of the CDR3 is TGTGCCACCGGACAGGGATTGGCCGGGGAGCTGTTTTTT. Translated, it gives CATGQGLAGELFF.